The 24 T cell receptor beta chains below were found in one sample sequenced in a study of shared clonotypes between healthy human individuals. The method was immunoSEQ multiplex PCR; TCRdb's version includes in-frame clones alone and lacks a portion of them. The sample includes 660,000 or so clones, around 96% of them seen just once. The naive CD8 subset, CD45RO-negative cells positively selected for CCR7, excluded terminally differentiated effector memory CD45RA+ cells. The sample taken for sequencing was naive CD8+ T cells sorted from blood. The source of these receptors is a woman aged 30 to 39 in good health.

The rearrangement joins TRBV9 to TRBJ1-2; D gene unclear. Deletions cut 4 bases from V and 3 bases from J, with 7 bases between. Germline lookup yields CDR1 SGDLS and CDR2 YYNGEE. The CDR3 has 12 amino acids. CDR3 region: CASSYQHYGYTF. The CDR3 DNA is TGTGCCAGCAGCTATCAACACTATGGCTACACCTTC.

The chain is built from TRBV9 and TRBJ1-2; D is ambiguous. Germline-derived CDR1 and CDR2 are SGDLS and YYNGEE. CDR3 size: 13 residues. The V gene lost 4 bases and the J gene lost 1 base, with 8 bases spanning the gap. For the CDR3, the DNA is TGTGCCAGCAGCAGCAGAAATAACTATGGCTACACCTTC. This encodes CASSSRNNYGYTF.

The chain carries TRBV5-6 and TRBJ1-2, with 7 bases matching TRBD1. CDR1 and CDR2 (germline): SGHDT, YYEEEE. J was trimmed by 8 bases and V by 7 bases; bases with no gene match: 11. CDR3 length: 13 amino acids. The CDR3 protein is CASRDRINIGYTF. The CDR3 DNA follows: TGTGCCAGCCGGGACAGAATTAATATCGGCTACACCTTC.

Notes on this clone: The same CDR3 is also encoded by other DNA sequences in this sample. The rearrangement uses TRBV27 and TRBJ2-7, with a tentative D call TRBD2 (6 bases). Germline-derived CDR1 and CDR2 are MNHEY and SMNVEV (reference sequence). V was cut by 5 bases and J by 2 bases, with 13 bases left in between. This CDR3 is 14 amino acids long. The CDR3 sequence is CASSRLAGTYEQYF. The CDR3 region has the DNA TGTGCCAGCAGTCGCTTGGCGGGAACCTACGAGCAGTACTTC.

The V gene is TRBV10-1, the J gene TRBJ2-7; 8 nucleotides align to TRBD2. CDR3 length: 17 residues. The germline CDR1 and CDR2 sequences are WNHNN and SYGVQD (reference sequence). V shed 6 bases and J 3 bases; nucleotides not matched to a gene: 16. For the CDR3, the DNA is TGCGCCAGCAGGGGAACCATGGGGGCTAGCGGGTTCTACGAGCAGTACTTC. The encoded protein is CASRGTMGASGFYEQYF.

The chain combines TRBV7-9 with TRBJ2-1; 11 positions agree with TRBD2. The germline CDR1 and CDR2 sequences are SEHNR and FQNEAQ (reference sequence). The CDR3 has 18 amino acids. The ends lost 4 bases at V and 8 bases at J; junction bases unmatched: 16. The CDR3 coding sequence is TGTGCCAGCAGCTCAACCCACAGGTTACTAGCGGGAGTCGATGAGCAGTTCTTC. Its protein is CASSSTHRLLAGVDEQFF.

The CDR3 DNA is TGTGCCAGCAGTTATCTCGGGGGCGGCCAGTACTTC. This codes for CASSYLGGGQYF. The rearrangement joins TRBV6-5 to TRBJ2-7; D may correspond to TRBD1 or TRBD2 (6 bases each). V was trimmed by 3 bases and J by 10 bases, leaving 13 bases between them. This CDR3 comprises 12 residues. CDR1 and CDR2 from the germline V gene are MNHEY and SVGAGI.

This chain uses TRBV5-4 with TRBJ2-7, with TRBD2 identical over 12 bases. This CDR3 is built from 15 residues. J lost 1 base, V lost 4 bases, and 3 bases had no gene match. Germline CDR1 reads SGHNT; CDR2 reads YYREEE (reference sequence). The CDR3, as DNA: TGTGCCAGCAGCCCTGGACTAGCGGGATCCTACGAGCAGTACTTC. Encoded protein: CASSPGLAGSYEQYF.

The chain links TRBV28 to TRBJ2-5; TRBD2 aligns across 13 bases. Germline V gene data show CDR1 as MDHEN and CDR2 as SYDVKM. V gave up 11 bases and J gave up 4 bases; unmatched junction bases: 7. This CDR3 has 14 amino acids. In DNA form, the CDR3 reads TGTGCCGCCGGGACTAGCGGGAACAGAGAGACCCAGTACTTC. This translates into CAAGTSGNRETQYF.

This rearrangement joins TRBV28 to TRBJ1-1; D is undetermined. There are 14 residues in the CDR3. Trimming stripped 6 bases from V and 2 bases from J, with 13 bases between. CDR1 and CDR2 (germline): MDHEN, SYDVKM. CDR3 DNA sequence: TGTGCCAGCAGGGGCCGGATTGAAAACACTGAAGCTTTCTTT. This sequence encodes CASRGRIENTEAFF.

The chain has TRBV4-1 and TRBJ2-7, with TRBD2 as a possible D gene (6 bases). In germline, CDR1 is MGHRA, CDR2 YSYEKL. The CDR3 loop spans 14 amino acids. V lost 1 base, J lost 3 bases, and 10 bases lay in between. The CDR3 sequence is CASSQVAEYYEQYF. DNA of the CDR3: TGCGCCAGCAGCCAAGTAGCGGAGTACTACGAGCAGTACTTC.

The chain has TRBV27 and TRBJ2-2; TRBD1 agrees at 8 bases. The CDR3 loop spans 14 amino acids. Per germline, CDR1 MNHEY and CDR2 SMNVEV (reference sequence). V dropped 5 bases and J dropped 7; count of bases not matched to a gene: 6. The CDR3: CASSLTGGNGELFF. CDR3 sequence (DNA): TGTGCCAGCAGTCTTACAGGGGGGAACGGGGAGCTGTTTTTT.

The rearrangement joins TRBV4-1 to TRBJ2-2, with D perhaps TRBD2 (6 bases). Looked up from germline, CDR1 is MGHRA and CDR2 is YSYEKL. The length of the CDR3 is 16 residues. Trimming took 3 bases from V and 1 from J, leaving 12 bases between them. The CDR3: CASSHGGMGNTGELFF. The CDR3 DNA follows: TGCGCCAGCAGCCACGGCGGGATGGGGAACACCGGGGAGCTGTTTTTT.

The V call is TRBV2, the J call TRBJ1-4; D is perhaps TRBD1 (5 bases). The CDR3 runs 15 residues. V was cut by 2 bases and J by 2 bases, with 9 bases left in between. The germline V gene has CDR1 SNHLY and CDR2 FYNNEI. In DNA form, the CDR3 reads TGTGCCAGCAGTGAATGGTCAGGGACTAATGAAAAACTGTTTTTT. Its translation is CASSEWSGTNEKLFF.

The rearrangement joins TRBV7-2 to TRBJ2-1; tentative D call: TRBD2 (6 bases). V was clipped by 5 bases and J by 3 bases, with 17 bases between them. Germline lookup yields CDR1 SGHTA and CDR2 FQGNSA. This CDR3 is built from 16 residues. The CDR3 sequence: CASSRKISGFYNEQFF. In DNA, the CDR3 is TGTGCCAGCAGCCGGAAGATAAGCGGGTTCTACAATGAGCAGTTCTTC.

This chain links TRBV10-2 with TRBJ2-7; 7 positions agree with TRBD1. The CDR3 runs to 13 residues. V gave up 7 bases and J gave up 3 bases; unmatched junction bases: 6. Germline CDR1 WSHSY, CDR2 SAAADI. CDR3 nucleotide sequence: TGCGCCAGCAACCCGACAGGGAACTACGAGCAGTACTTC. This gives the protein CASNPTGNYEQYF.

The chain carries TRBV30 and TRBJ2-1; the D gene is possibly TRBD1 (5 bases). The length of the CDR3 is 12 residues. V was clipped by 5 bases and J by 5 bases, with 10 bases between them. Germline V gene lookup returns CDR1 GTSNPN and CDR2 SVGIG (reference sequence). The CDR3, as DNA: TGTGCCTGGCTGACAGAGAACAATGAGCAGTTCTTC. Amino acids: CAWLTENNEQFF.

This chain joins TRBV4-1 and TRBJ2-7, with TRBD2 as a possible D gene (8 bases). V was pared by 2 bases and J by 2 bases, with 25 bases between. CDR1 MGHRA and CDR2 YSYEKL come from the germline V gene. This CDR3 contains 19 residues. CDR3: CASSQYSGTTLGGPYEQYF. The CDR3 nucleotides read TGCGCCAGCAGCCAATATAGCGGGACAACTTTAGGGGGCCCCTACGAGCAGTACTTC.

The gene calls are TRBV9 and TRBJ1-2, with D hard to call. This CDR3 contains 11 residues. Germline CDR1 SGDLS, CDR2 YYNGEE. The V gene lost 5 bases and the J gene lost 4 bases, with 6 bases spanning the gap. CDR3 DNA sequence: TGTGCCAGCAGGGAGGCCTATGGCTACACCTTC. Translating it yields CASREAYGYTF.

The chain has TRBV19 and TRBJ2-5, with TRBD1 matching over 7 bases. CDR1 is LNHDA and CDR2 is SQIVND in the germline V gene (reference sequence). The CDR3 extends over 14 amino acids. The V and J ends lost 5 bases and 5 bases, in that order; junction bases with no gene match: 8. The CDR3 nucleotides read TGTGCCAGTAGTCCGATCCACAGGGGTGAGACCCAGTACTTC. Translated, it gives CASSPIHRGETQYF.

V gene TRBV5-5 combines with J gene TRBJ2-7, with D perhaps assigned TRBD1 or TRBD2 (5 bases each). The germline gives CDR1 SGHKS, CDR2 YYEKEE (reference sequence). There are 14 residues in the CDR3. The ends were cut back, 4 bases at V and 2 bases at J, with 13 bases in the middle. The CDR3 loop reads CASSVLMGAYEQYF. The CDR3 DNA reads TGTGCCAGCAGCGTATTAATGGGGGCCTACGAGCAGTACTTC.

CDR3 sequence: CASSDLVWQYF. The DNA for the CDR3 is TGTGCCAGCAGTGATCTGGTTTGGCAGTACTTC. The chain couples TRBV2 to TRBJ2-7; D is undetermined. The CDR3 totals 11 residues. V was trimmed by 3 bases and J by 9 bases, leaving 9 bases between them. Looked up from germline, CDR1 is SNHLY and CDR2 is FYNNEI. The variable domain in full, completed from reference TRBV2 and TRBJ2-7, reads EPEVTQTPSHQVTQMGQEVILRCVPISNHLYFYWYRQILGQKVEFLVSFYNNEISEKSEIFDDQFSVERPDGSNFTLKIRSTKLEDSAMYFCASSDLVWQYFGPGTRLTVT.

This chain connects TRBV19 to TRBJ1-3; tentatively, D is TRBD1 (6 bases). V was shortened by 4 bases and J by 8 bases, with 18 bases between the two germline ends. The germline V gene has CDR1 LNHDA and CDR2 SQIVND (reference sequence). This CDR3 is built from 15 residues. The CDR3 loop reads CASSTVDRREDTIYF. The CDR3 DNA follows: TGTGCCAGTAGTACCGTGGACAGAAGAGAGGACACCATATATTTT.

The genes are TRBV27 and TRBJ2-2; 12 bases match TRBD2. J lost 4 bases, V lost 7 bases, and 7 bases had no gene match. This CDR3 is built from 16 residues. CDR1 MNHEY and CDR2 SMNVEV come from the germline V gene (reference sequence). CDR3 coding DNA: TGTGCCAGCACCGTTCTAGCGGGAGGGGCCACCGGGGAGCTGTTTTTT. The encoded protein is CASTVLAGGATGELFF.